This T cell receptor beta chain is drawn from a study of CD8+CD57+ T cells in acquired aplastic anemia. About the study: Sorted CD4+ plus CD8+ cells gave DNA averaging about 3.2 ug. Broader study findings: The same twenty-nine CD8+ CDR3 sequences occurred in patients and in controls.

Genomic DNA acted as the template from which TCR beta VDJ combination and CDR3 sequence profiling were carried out. TCRdb reanalysed the reads using MiXCR and keeps one entry per CDR3 protein. Of around 160,000 distinct CDR3 sequences listed, about 45% are singletons. With regard to this clonotype: What it recognizes is unknown.

Those patients picked for sequencing had displayed CD8+CD57+ cell expansion on flow cytometry. The V end was cut by 5 bases, the J end by 4 bases, with 11 bases between. Germline CDR1 LNHDA, CDR2 SQIVND (reference sequence). This CDR3 is 13 amino acids long. Source material: sorted CD4+, CD8+, or CD8+CD57+ T cells (not recorded which) from PBMCs. The TCR sequence derives from a human donor with aplastic anemia. The chain employs TRBV19 and TRBJ1-1, with a tentative D call TRBD1 (5 bases). CDR3 sequence reads: CASSWEGTTEAFF. The CDR3 nucleotides read TGTGCCAGTAGTTGGGAAGGGACCACTGAAGCTTTCTTT.